This paragraph reports one T cell receptor beta chain. The antigen is not known. This sequence is one base from a far larger clone and is likely a read error. DNA at about 190 ng, tens of thousands of T cell genomes, went into sorted-subset replicate PCRs. Assay used: immunoSEQ multiplex PCR; TCRdb lists only in-frame clones, some missing. The sample holds about 1 million clones; 65% to 75% are singletons and the top ten take over 1.3%. These data are taken from a study of shared clonotypes between healthy human individuals. Regarding the study as a whole: Researchers found naive subsets generally carried larger estimated richness than memory subsets.

The donors were adults (healthy and HIV-negative) with no recent acute infections or vaccinations. The ends were cut back, 6 bases at V and 1 base at J, with 3 bases in the middle. This CDR3 region has 11 residues. Germline lookup yields CDR1 MNHEY and CDR2 SVGAGI. Material for sequencing was memory CD4+ T cells sorted from blood. Subset denoted: CD45RA-negative fraction. This sequence was found in a man younger than 35 in good health. The J gene is TRBJ1-1, the V gene TRBV6-5; D is undetermined. The CDR3 reads CASRANTEAFF. The CDR3 DNA reads as TGTGCCAGCAGGGCGAACACTGAAGCTTTCTTT.